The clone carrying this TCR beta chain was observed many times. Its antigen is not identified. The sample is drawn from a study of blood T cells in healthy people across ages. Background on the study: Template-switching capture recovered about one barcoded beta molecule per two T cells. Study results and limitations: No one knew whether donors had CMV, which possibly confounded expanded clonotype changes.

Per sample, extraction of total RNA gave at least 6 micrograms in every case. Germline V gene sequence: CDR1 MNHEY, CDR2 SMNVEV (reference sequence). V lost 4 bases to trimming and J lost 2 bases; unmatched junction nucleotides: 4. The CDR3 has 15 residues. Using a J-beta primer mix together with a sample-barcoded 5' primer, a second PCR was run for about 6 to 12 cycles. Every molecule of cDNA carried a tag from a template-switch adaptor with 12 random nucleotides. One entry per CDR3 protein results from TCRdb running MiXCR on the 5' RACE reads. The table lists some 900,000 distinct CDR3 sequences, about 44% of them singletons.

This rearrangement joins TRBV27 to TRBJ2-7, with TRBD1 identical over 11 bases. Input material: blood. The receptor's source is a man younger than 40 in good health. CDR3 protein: CASSSPGQGAYEQYF. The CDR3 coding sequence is TGTGCCAGCAGTTCTCCGGGACAGGGGGCCTACGAGCAGTACTTC.